The 22 T cell receptor beta chains below come from one sample, sequenced in a study of Tregs in tolerant kidney transplant recipients. Sequenced by immunoSEQ multiplex PCR; TCRdb stores in-frame clones only, minus some. The sample holds more than 60,000 clones, approximately 85% seen once. Sample: Tregs from blood, taken before the transplant. These receptors all come from a human donor who received a combined kidney and bone marrow transplant.

The V call is TRBV10-2, the J call TRBJ2-7, with 9 bases matching TRBD1. This CDR3 is built from 15 residues. V gave up 6 bases and J gave up 3 bases; unmatched junction bases: 9. The germline V gene encodes CDR1 WSHSY and CDR2 SAAADI. CDR3 loop: CASRDRGSVLYEQYF. CDR3 nucleotides: TGCGCCAGCAGGGACAGGGGAAGCGTACTCTACGAGCAGTACTTC.

J is TRBJ1-1 and V is TRBV2; D gene unclear. CDR3 length equals 14 residues. Germline CDR1 is SNHLY and CDR2 is FYNNEI. Trimming left V 6 bases short and J 0 bases short, with 11 bases between. CDR3: CASRETQMNTEAFF. The CDR3 DNA reads as TGTGCCAGCAGGGAGACACAAATGAACACTGAAGCTTTCTTT.

This chain links TRBV2 with TRBJ1-2, with TRBD1 identical over 7 bases. Germline lookup yields CDR1 SNHLY and CDR2 FYNNEI. This CDR3 spans 14 amino acids. V lost 6 bases and J lost 6; bases outside the gene matches: 10. For the CDR3, the DNA is TGTGCCAGCAGACACACCAGGGGGGTCGATGGCTACACCTTC. It is translated as CASRHTRGVDGYTF.

CDR3 amino acids: CASSPRPQDSNYGYTF. In DNA form, the CDR3 reads TGTGCCAGCAGCCCCCGCCCCCAAGACAGCAACTATGGCTACACCTTC. The chain is built from TRBV7-2 and TRBJ1-2, with D possibly being TRBD1 (5 bases). V gave up 5 bases and J gave up 2 bases, with 18 bases separating them. The CDR3 spans 16 residues. CDR1 and CDR2 (germline): SGHTA, FQGNSA. Complete variable domain (other parts from reference TRBV7-2 and TRBJ1-2): GAGVSQSPSNKVTEKGKDVELRCDPISGHTALYWYRQSLGQGLEFLIYFQGNSAPDKSGLPSDRFSAERTGGSVSTLTIQRTQQEDSAVYLCASSPRPQDSNYGYTFGSGTRLTVV.

The chain uses TRBV29-1 and TRBJ1-3, with a tentative D call TRBD1 (6 bases). V was cut by 2 bases and J by 2 bases, with 16 bases left in between. The germline gives CDR1 SQVTM, CDR2 ANQGSEA. The CDR3 is 16 residues long. In DNA, the CDR3 is TGCAGCGTTGAACAGGGGCTCCTTGGGACTGGAAACACCATATATTTT. Its translation: CSVEQGLLGTGNTIYF.

This chain joins TRBV18 and TRBJ2-3; TRBD1 matches at 8 bases. Germline loops: CDR1 KGHSH, CDR2 LQKENI. There are 14 residues in the CDR3. The V and J ends lost 6 bases and 6 bases, in that order; junction bases with no gene match: 8. For the CDR3, the DNA is TGTGCCAGCTCCCTCGGACAGGGCCTGGATACGCAGTATTTT. Residues: CASSLGQGLDTQYF. Full variable domain (remainder filled in from reference TRBV18 and TRBJ2-3): NAGVMQNPRHLVRRRGQEARLRCSPMKGHSHVYWYRQLPEEGLKFMVYLQKENIIDESGMPKERFSAEFPKEGPSILRIQQVVRGDSAAYFCASSLGQGLDTQYFGPGTRLTVL.

This clone turned up a few times. This rearrangement joins TRBV19 to TRBJ1-2; 8 positions agree with TRBD1. The germline V gene has CDR1 LNHDA and CDR2 SQIVND (reference sequence). V lost 10 bases to trimming and J lost 6 bases; unmatched junction nucleotides: 13. The CDR3 has 14 residues. The CDR3 nucleotides are TGTGCCACCCAAGGGACAGGCTGGAAGAATGGCTACACCTTC. Protein sequence: CATQGTGWKNGYTF. Filled out from reference TRBV19 and TRBJ1-2, the complete variable domain reads DGGITQSPKYLFRKEGQNVTLSCEQNLNHDAMYWYRQDPGQGLRLIYYSQIVNDFQKGDIAEGYSVSREKKESFPLTVTSAQKNPTAFYLCATQGTGWKNGYTFGSGTRLTVV.

The chain joins TRBV18 to TRBJ2-7; perhaps TRBD1 as D (6 bases). This CDR3 contains 14 residues. Germline CDR1 KGHSH, CDR2 LQKENI. Deletions cut 3 bases from V and 2 bases from J, with 11 bases between. CDR3 bases: TGTGCCAGCTCACCCCGACAGGAAGCCTACGAGCAGTACTTC. Translated: CASSPRQEAYEQYF. The full variable domain, its missing parts supplied by reference TRBV18 and TRBJ2-7, is NAGVMQNPRHLVRRRGQEARLRCSPMKGHSHVYWYRQLPEEGLKFMVYLQKENIIDESGMPKERFSAEFPKEGPSILRIQQVVRGDSAAYFCASSPRQEAYEQYFGPGTRLTVT.

The chain joins TRBV27 to TRBJ2-3, with D possibly being TRBD1 (7 bases). This CDR3 has 17 residues. Germline CDR1 reads MNHEY; CDR2 reads SMNVEV (reference sequence). Trimming removed 3 bases from V and 5 bases from J, with 21 bases in between. This chain's CDR3 is CASSFRAGGIGGDTQYF. The CDR3 coding sequence is TGTGCCAGCAGTTTCCGGGCAGGGGGGATCGGGGGAGATACGCAGTATTTT.

Worth noting for this clone: At one boundary the junction diverges from the germline segment, which might be a read error. The rearrangement joins TRBV29-1 to TRBJ2-1, with 7 bases aligning to TRBD2. CDR1 and CDR2 from the germline V gene are SQVTM and ANQGSEA. CDR3 length equals 15 residues. In nucleotides, the CDR3 is TGCGGCGTCGACCCCGGGACTACTGGATACAATGAGCAGTTCTTC. It translates to CGVDPGTTGYNEQFF.

The V gene is TRBV7-2, the J gene TRBJ2-1; a possible D gene is TRBD2 (6 bases). The CDR3 is 16 amino acids. Between the trimmed V and J ends, which lost 6 bases and 0 bases, there was a span of 15 bases. Germline CDR1 SGHTA, CDR2 FQGNSA. The CDR3 sequence: CASRPTSTSSYNEQFF. The CDR3 DNA follows: TGTGCCAGCAGGCCCACTAGCACCAGCTCCTACAATGAGCAGTTCTTC.

This sequence joins TRBV5-6 and TRBJ2-7; 8 bases match TRBD1. The CDR3 consists of 15 residues. CDR1 is SGHDT and CDR2 is YYEEEE in the germline V gene. V gave up 2 bases and J gave up 5 bases; unmatched junction bases: 9. The DNA of the CDR3 is TGTGCCAGCAGCTTAGCCGGACAGGGCGATCACGAGCAGTACTTC. It codes for CASSLAGQGDHEQYF.

The chain employs TRBV5-1 and TRBJ2-1; D possibly uses TRBD1 or TRBD2 (5 bases each). Trimming removed 4 bases from V and 10 bases from J, with 15 bases in between. The germline CDR1 and CDR2 sequences are SGHRS and YFSETQ. The CDR3 consists of 13 residues. The CDR3 DNA reads as TGCGCCAGCAGCCCCGGAGGCAGGGAAGAGCAGTTCTTC. Its protein product is CASSPGGREEQFF.

The chain uses TRBV2 and TRBJ1-2; 9 bases line up with TRBD1. With V trimmed by 4 bases and J by 5 bases, 8 bases remained unmatched. The CDR3 runs 15 residues. The germline gives CDR1 SNHLY, CDR2 FYNNEI. The CDR3 region is CASSGEMTGGYGYTF. In nucleotides, the CDR3 is TGTGCCAGCAGTGGGGAAATGACAGGGGGGTATGGCTACACCTTC.

The rearrangement joins TRBV5-6 to TRBJ1-4; no definite D call. Germline-derived CDR1 and CDR2 are SGHDT and YYEEEE. This CDR3 has 14 amino acids. V lost 5 bases and J lost 0, with 8 bases in between. CDR3 DNA: TGTGCCAGCAGGGCGGAGACAACTAATGAAAAACTGTTTTTT. Protein: CASRAETTNEKLFF.

V gene TRBV6-5 combines with J gene TRBJ2-1, with 10 bases that match TRBD1. Germline V gives CDR1 MNHEY, CDR2 SVGAGI. This CDR3 spans 15 amino acids. The ends lost 6 bases at V and 3 bases at J; junction bases unmatched: 5. The CDR3 is CASSQDRGFYNEQFF. The DNA of the CDR3 is TGTGCCAGCAGCCAGGACAGGGGGTTCTACAATGAGCAGTTCTTC.

This sequence joins TRBV1 and TRBJ1-3. TRBV1 is noted as a pseudogene. There are 15 residues in the CDR3. For the CDR3, the DNA is TGCACCAGCAGGCCGACGAGGGTGGGAGGAAACACCATATATTTT. This encodes CTSRPTRVGGNTIYF.

This clone was seen only once. J is TRBJ2-7 and V is TRBV28, with D perhaps TRBD1 or TRBD2 (5 bases each). This CDR3 spans 15 amino acids. Trimming took 5 bases from V and 7 from J, leaving 21 bases between them. Germline V gene lookup returns CDR1 MDHEN and CDR2 SYDVKM. The CDR3 here is CASSLRGGHSEEQYF. The CDR3 bases are TGTGCCAGCAGTCTGAGGGGCGGGCACTCCGAAGAGCAGTACTTC.

The chain recombines TRBV6-1 with TRBJ2-3; the D call may be TRBD1 or TRBD2 (6 bases each). V dropped 8 bases and J dropped 9 bases, with 18 bases sitting between them. The CDR3 totals 13 residues. The germline CDR1 and CDR2 sequences are MNHNS and SASEGT. CDR3: CASSRGGIPTQYF. The CDR3 region has the DNA TGTGCCAGCTCTCGAGGGGGGATACCCACGCAGTATTTT.

V and J are TRBV10-3 and TRBJ1-3; D is undetermined. Germline V gene data show CDR1 as ENHRY and CDR2 as SYGVKD. V shed 6 bases and J shed 0 bases, with 9 bases lying between them. This CDR3 is 14 amino acids long. For the CDR3, the DNA is TGTGCCATCAGCGCCGGGTCCTCTGGAAACACCATATATTTT. Amino acid sequence: CAISAGSSGNTIYF.

The gene calls are TRBV5-6 and TRBJ2-7; the match to TRBD1 covers 7 bases. The junction had 5 bases not matched to a gene; V was cut back by 3 bases and J by 2 bases. Germline V gives CDR1 SGHDT, CDR2 YYEEEE. This CDR3 is built from 14 residues. The CDR3 region is CASSSYRGTYEQYF. CDR3 DNA: TGTGCCAGCAGCTCCTACAGGGGAACCTACGAGCAGTACTTC.

This clone occurred once. J is TRBJ2-3 and V is TRBV11-3; D unresolved. V was pared by 4 bases and J by 2 bases, with 16 bases between. The CDR3 covers 16 residues. CDR1 SGHNT and CDR2 YENEEA come from the germline V gene. The CDR3 is CASSSDPAQVTDTQYF. CDR3 DNA: TGTGCCAGCAGCTCAGACCCCGCTCAAGTCACAGATACGCAGTATTTT.